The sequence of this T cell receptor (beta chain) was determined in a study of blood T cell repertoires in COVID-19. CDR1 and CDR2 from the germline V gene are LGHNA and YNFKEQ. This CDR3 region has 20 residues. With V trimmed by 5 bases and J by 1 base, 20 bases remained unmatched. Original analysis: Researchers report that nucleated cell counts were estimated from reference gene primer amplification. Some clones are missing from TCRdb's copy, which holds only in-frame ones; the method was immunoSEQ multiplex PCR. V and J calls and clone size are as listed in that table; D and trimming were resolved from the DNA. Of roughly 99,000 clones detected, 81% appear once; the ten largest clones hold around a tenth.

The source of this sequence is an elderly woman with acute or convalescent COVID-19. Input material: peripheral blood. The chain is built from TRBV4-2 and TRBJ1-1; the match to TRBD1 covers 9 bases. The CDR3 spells CASSTYLRPGQGIGNTEAFF. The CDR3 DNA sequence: TGTGCCAGCAGCACGTATCTACGACCGGGACAGGGTATTGGGAACACTGAAGCTTTCTTT.